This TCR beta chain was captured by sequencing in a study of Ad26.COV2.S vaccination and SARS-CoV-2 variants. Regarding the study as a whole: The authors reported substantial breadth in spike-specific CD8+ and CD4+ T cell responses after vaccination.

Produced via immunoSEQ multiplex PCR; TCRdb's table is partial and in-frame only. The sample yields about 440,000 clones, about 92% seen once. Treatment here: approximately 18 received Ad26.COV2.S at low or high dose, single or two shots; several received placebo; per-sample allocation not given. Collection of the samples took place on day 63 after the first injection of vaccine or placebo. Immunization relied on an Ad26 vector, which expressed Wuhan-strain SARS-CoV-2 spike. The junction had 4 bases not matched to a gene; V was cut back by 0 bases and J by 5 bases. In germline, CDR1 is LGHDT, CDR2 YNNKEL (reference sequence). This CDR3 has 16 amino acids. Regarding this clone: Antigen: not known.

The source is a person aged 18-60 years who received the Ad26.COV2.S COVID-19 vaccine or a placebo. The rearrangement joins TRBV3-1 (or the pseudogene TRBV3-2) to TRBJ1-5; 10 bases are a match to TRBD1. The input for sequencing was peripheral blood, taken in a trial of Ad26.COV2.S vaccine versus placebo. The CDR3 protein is CASSQDPGTGDQPQHF. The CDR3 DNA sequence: TGTGCCAGCAGCCAAGACCCTGGGACAGGGGATCAGCCCCAGCATTTT.